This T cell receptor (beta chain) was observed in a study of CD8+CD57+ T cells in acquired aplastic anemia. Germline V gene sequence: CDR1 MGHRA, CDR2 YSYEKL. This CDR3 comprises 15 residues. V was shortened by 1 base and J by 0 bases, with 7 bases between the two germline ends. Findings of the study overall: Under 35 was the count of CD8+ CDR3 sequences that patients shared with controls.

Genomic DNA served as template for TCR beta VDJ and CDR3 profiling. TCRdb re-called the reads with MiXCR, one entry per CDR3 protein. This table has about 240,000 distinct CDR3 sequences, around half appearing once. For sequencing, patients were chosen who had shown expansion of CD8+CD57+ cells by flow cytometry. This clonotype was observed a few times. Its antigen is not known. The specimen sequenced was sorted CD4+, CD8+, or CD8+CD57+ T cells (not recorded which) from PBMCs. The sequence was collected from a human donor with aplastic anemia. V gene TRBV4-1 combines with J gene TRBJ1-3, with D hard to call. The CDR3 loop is CASSQVIYSGNTIYF. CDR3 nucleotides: TGCGCCAGCAGCCAAGTCATATACTCTGGAAACACCATATATTTT.